This is a list of T cell receptor beta chains from one sample in a study of T cells in localized non-small cell lung cancer. The protocol was immunoSEQ multiplex PCR, while the TCRdb copy is restricted to in-frame clones and leaves out a portion. The sample records 30,000 to 50,000 clones, roughly three quarters being singletons. This material consisted of PBMCs, taken before any cancer treatment. The receptors shown here come from a woman aged 35 to 70 with stage II squamous cell lung carcinoma. Both conserved end residues are part of each CDR3. Fields, in order: J gene, clone size, D gene, V gene, CDR3 protein, CDR3 DNA. The D gene is left open where the match is weak. Clone size is not always given. Where it is, it says once, few, many or a class for expanded clones.

j_gene: TRBJ2-1
abundance: NA
d_gene: TRBD2
v_gene: TRBV7-2
CDR3aa: CASSLFGGAGDEQFF
CDR3nt: TGTGCCAGCAGCTTATTCGGGGGGGCCGGCGATGAGCAGTTCTTC

j_gene: TRBJ1-6
abundance: NA
d_gene: TRBD1
v_gene: TRBV19
CDR3aa: CASSGDRASGSPLHF
CDR3nt: TGTGCCAGTAGTGGTGACAGGGCGTCTGGTTCACCCCTCCACTTT

j_gene: TRBJ2-6
abundance: NA
d_gene: NA
v_gene: TRBV5-4
CDR3aa: CASSLMTGSGANVLTF
CDR3nt: TGTGCCAGCAGCCTGATGACAGGTTCTGGGGCCAACGTCCTGACTTTC

j_gene: TRBJ2-7
abundance: NA
d_gene: NA
v_gene: TRBV6-5
CDR3aa: CASKPNPSPEQYF
CDR3nt: TGTGCCAGCAAACCCAACCCGTCCCCCGAGCAGTACTTC

j_gene: TRBJ2-5
abundance: NA
d_gene: TRBD2
v_gene: TRBV5-6
CDR3aa: CASRGLAGGSETQYF
CDR3nt: TGTGCCAGCAGGGGGCTAGCGGGAGGGTCGGAGACCCAGTACTTC

j_gene: TRBJ1-1
abundance: NA
d_gene: NA
v_gene: TRBV25-1
CDR3aa: CASTPRGGTEAFF
CDR3nt: TGTGCCAGCACCCCAAGGGGGGGAACTGAAGCTTTCTTT

j_gene: TRBJ2-1
abundance: once
d_gene: NA
v_gene: TRBV19
CDR3aa: CASRGSRGFYNEQFF
CDR3nt: TGTGCCAGCCGTGGTTCACGGGGATTTTACAATGAGCAGTTCTTC

j_gene: TRBJ1-1
abundance: NA
d_gene: NA
v_gene: TRBV7-9
CDR3aa: CASSPQGDTEAFF
CDR3nt: TGTGCCAGCAGCCCACAGGGAGATACTGAAGCTTTCTTT

j_gene: TRBJ1-3
abundance: few
d_gene: TRBD1
v_gene: TRBV6-1
CDR3aa: CASSDQGGPGNTIYF
CDR3nt: TGTGCCAGCAGTGACCAGGGGGGACCCGGAAACACCATATATTTT

j_gene: TRBJ2-7
abundance: NA
d_gene: TRBD2
v_gene: TRBV19
CDR3aa: CASSISSGAPGGEQYF
CDR3nt: TGTGCCAGTAGTATTTCTAGCGGGGCTCCGGGTGGCGAGCAGTACTTC

j_gene: TRBJ2-5
abundance: NA
d_gene: NA
v_gene: TRBV6-6
CDR3aa: CASSFRQVQGTQYF
CDR3nt: TGTGCCAGCAGTTTTCGACAGGTTCAAGGGACCCAGTACTTC

j_gene: TRBJ2-1
abundance: NA
d_gene: TRBD2
v_gene: TRBV6-1
CDR3aa: CASSTQREHNEQFF
CDR3nt: TGTGCCAGCAGCACACAGCGGGAGCACAATGAGCAGTTCTTC

j_gene: TRBJ2-4
abundance: NA
d_gene: NA
v_gene: TRBV7-7
CDR3aa: CASSLSARDIQYF
CDR3nt: TGTGCTAGCAGCTTATCGGCTAGGGACATTCAGTACTTC

j_gene: TRBJ1-5
abundance: NA
d_gene: NA
v_gene: TRBV27
CDR3aa: CASSPLQGVGNQPQHF
CDR3nt: TGTGCCAGCAGTCCCTTACAGGGAGTTGGCAATCAGCCCCAGCATTTT